This paragraph covers one T cell receptor (beta chain) sequence. What it recognizes is unknown. This specimen belongs to a study of T cell responses to AZD1222 COVID-19 vaccine. The assay was immunoSEQ multiplex PCR, and TCRdb's table has in-frame clones only and misses some. The sample records 90,000 to 150,000 clones, approximately 92% being singletons. Points from the study as a whole: Close to half of all spike-specific TCRs reportedly target regions of the variants that are unmutated.

The CDR3 spans 13 residues. The germline CDR1 and CDR2 sequences are MNHEY and SVGAGI. V gave up 8 bases and J gave up 7 bases, with 12 bases separating them. The V call is TRBV6-5, the J call TRBJ1-6; D is unclear. This sequence was found in an adult who received the MenACWY meningococcal vaccine as a control. The specimen comprised peripheral blood, sampled 28 days after the second dose of the MenACWY control vaccine. As DNA, the CDR3 is TGTGCCAGCCTCCCAGGCCGAAATTCACCCCTCCACTTT. Amino acids: CASLPGRNSPLHF.